This TCR beta chain was obtained from a study of blood T cells in healthy people across ages. Each donor had 8 to 10 milliliters of peripheral blood drawn. Primed by a sample-barcoded 5' primer and a J-beta primer mix, a second PCR proceeded for about 6 to 12 cycles. Using its own MiXCR run on the 5' RACE reads, TCRdb lists one record per CDR3 protein. The table has roughly 830,000 distinct CDR3 sequences, about 59% seen once. This clonotype was recorded a few times. CDR1 and CDR2 (germline): LNHNV, YYDKDF (reference sequence). The CDR3 totals 14 residues. The J segment lost 7 bases and the V segment lost 1 base, leaving 4 bases of the junction unmatched.

The sequence derives from a man younger than 45 in good health. Sequencing used blood. The V and J genes are TRBV15 and TRBJ1-5; 7 bases align to TRBD1. DNA for the CDR3: TGTGCCACCAGCAGAGGACAGGGAGAACAGCCCCAGCATTTT. This translates into CATSRGQGEQPQHF.